The entry below gives a single TCR beta chain sequence along with its context. No antigen is known for it. Profiled with immunoSEQ multiplex PCR; TCRdb holds only in-frame clones, not every one. This table holds about 29,000 clones, about four fifths found once. This entry belongs to a study of memory CD4+ T cells and cytomegalovirus serostatus. The study's findings and limits: Each of 65 to 75 CMV-associated TCRbeta sequences occurred in one to five individuals.

Single viable CD3+CD4+CD8-CD45RO+ cells were sorted as the memory CD4+ T cells. This receptor was taken from an adult in good health and CMV-seronegative. Sequencing was carried out using memory CD4+ T cells from blood.

The CDR3 DNA sequence: TGTGCCAGCAGTTGGGGAAAGGGGGACACTGAAGCTTTCTTT. Its protein product is CASSWGKGDTEAFF. The chain employs TRBV6-5 and TRBJ1-1; D possibly corresponds to TRBD1 (6 bases). CDR3 length equals 14 residues. V was clipped by 4 bases and J by 3 bases, with 12 bases between them. The germline V gene has CDR1 MNHEY and CDR2 SVGAGI.